The sequence of this T cell receptor beta chain was determined in a study of Graves' ophthalmopathy and Graves' hyperthyroidism. This clonotype occurred many times. Antigen specificity is unknown. General study findings and limits: Ophthalmopathy and stable hyperthyroidism were discriminated by a 13-signature model, with about 90% sensitivity and about 76% specificity.

The authors amplified TCR beta CDR3 regions from RNA transcripts. An opening RT-PCR round employed HTBI primers and preceded a second-round multiplex PCR. TCRdb analysed the multiplex PCR reads with MiXCR anew, one entry per CDR3 protein. The data show about 640,000 distinct CDR3 sequences, 35% to 45% seen once. This clonotype originated in an adult man with Graves' ophthalmopathy. The sample consisted of peripheral blood.

CDR3 nucleotide sequence: TGCAGTGCTAGACTAGCGGGAACCGAGGAGACCCAGTACTTC. This encodes CSARLAGTEETQYF. The gene calls are TRBV20-1 and TRBJ2-5, with 9 bases lining up with TRBD2. CDR3 length equals 14 residues. V trimming: 2 bases; J trimming: 5 bases; junction bases outside the gene matches: 6. In germline, CDR1 is DFQATT, CDR2 SNEGSKA (reference sequence).